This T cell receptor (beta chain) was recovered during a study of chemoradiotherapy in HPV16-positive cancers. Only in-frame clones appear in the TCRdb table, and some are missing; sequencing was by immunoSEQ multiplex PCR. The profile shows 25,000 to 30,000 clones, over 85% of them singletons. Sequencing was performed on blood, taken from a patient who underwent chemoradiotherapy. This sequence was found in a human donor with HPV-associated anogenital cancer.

Here the CDR3 DNA reads TGTGCCAGCAGGCCCGTGGAGTGGAACACCATATATTTT. Protein: CASRPVEWNTIYF. The V gene is TRBV7-2, the J gene TRBJ1-3; D unclear. Germline values: CDR1 SGHTA, CDR2 FQGNSA. The CDR3 consists of 13 residues. V lost 6 bases and J 7 bases, leaving 13 bases between the germline ends.